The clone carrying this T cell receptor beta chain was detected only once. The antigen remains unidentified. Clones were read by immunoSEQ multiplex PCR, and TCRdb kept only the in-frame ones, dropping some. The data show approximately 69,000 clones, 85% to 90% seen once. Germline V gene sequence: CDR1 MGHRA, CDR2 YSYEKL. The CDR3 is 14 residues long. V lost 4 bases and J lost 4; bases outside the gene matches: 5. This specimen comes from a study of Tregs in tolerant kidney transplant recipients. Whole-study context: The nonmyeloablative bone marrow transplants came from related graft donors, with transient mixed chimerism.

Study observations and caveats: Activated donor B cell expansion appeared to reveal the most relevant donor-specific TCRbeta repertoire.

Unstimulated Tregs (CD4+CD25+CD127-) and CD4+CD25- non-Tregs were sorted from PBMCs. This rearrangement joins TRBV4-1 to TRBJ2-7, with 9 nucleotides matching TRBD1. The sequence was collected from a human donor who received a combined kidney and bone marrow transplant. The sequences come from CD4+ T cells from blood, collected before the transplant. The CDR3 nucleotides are TGCGCCAGCAGCCGAGGACAGGGGATATACGAGCAGTACTTC. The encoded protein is CASSRGQGIYEQYF.